Listed below are T cell receptor beta chains from one sample, sequenced in a study of blood T cell repertoires in COVID-19. Using immunoSEQ multiplex PCR, the repertoire was profiled, and TCRdb retains in-frame clones only, with some absent. The sample holds about 250,000 clones, 89% seen once. What was sequenced was peripheral blood. All receptors derive from a woman aged 40 to 55 who had recovered from COVID-19. CDR3s include the opening cysteine and the closing phenylalanine or tryptophan. A D gene is named only where the DNA matches it firmly. The size entry is marked missing in some rows and otherwise reads once, few, many or a size class.

V	J	D	size	CDR3	DNA
TRBV15	TRBJ2-7	-	-	CATSRDEGGYYEQYF	TGTGCCACCAGCAGAGATGAAGGAGGATACTACGAGCAGTACTTC
TRBV19	TRBJ2-1	TRBD2	-	CASKGGRASYNEQFF	TGTGCCAGTAAGGGCGGGAGGGCCTCCTACAATGAGCAGTTCTTC
TRBV6-5	TRBJ2-7	TRBD1	-	CASSSPRQGKSYEQYF	TGTGCCAGCAGTTCCCCCCGACAGGGAAAAAGTTACGAGCAGTACTTC
TRBV27	TRBJ1-2	-	-	CASSYGGSYGYTF	TGTGCCAGCAGTTATGGAGGGTCCTATGGCTACACCTTC
TRBV6-4	TRBJ1-2	-	-	CASSDFQGSDGYTF	TGTGCCAGCAGTGACTTCCAGGGGAGTGATGGCTACACCTTC
TRBV11-2	TRBJ1-1	-	once	CASRHLRGRGTEAFF	TGTGCCAGCAGACACCTCAGGGGCAGGGGCACTGAAGCTTTCTTT
TRBV25-1	TRBJ1-1	-	few	CASSRDRRDTEAFF	TGTGCCAGCAGTAGAGACAGGCGGGACACTGAAGCTTTCTTT
TRBV11-2	TRBJ2-5	-	-	CASSKNSGQETQYF	TGTGCCAGCAGCAAAAACAGCGGCCAAGAGACCCAGTACTTC
TRBV27	TRBJ2-7	-	-	CASSTPEKGSYEQYF	TGTGCCAGCAGTACTCCGGAGAAAGGCTCTTACGAGCAGTACTTC
TRBV4-1	TRBJ1-2	TRBD1	few	CASSQVDRGGYTF	TGCGCCAGCAGCCAAGTGGACAGGGGTGGCTACACCTTC
TRBV7-9	TRBJ1-1	-	-	CASSLFSGNTEAFF	TGTGCCAGCAGCTTATTCTCGGGGAACACTGAAGCTTTCTTT
TRBV5-1	TRBJ2-5	-	-	CASSVTGSQETQYF	TGCGCCAGCAGTGTGACGGGATCCCAAGAGACCCAGTACTTC
TRBV5-1	TRBJ2-1	TRBD2	-	CASSFTTTSGSGNNEQFF	TGCGCCAGCAGCTTTACTACTACTAGCGGGAGCGGGAACAATGAGCAGTTCTTC
TRBV6-5	TRBJ2-7	TRBD2	-	CASSLSGTSAYEQYF	TGTGCCAGCAGTCTTAGCGGGACCTCGGCCTACGAGCAGTACTTC
TRBV5-1	TRBJ2-3	-	few	CASSTVAGSTDTQYF	TGCGCCAGCAGCACGGTGGCAGGGAGCACAGATACGCAGTATTTT
TRBV5-1	TRBJ2-4	TRBD1	-	CASSLDGQGNIQYF	TGCGCCAGCAGCTTGGATGGACAGGGTAACATTCAGTACTTC
TRBV11-3	TRBJ2-1	TRBD2	-	CASSLGPSGYNEQFF	TGTGCCAGCAGCTTAGGGCCTAGCGGGTATAATGAGCAGTTCTTC
TRBV14	TRBJ2-2	TRBD2	-	CASSPWVAGPTGELFF	TGTGCCAGCAGCCCGTGGGTAGCGGGCCCCACCGGGGAGCTGTTTTTT
TRBV9	TRBJ2-2	TRBD1	few	CASSPRQGPDTGELFF	TGTGCCAGCAGCCCCCGACAGGGTCCGGACACCGGGGAGCTGTTTTTT
TRBV5-4	TRBJ2-5	TRBD2	-	CASSLGRGSGKETQYF	TGTGCCAGCAGCTTGGGGAGGGGTAGCGGGAAAGAGACCCAGTACTTC
TRBV11-2	TRBJ2-1	-	-	CASSLSGATEQFF	TGTGCCAGCAGCTTGTCAGGGGCTACTGAGCAGTTCTTC
TRBV30	TRBJ1-2	-	-	CAWSAGVGYTF	TGTGCCTGGAGTGCAGGGGTCGGCTACACCTTC
TRBV7-9	TRBJ2-2	-	-	CASSLRQDGELFF	TGTGCCAGCAGCTTAAGGCAGGACGGGGAGCTGTTTTTT
TRBV7-3	TRBJ2-1	TRBD2	few	CASSLNIGGTSAHNEQFF	TGTGCCAGCAGCTTAAATATTGGGGGGACTAGCGCGCACAATGAGCAGTTCTTC
TRBV9	TRBJ1-3	TRBD1	-	CASSVFEGTASGNTIYF	TGTGCCAGCAGCGTATTTGAAGGGACAGCCTCTGGAAACACCATATATTTT
TRBV11-2	TRBJ2-7	TRBD2	-	CASSGTGGSYEQYF	TGTGCCAGCAGCGGAACGGGGGGCTCCTACGAGCAGTACTTC
TRBV28	TRBJ2-7	-	-	CASIPPSATYEQYF	TGTGCCAGCATCCCTCCTAGCGCTACCTACGAGCAGTACTTC
TRBV9	TRBJ2-3	-	-	CASSAPLTGDTQYF	TGTGCCAGCAGCGCGCCTTTGACCGGGGATACGCAGTATTTT
TRBV28	TRBJ2-7	TRBD2	-	CASSLQLAGAGEQYF	TGTGCCAGCAGTTTGCAGCTAGCGGGAGCGGGGGAGCAGTACTTC
TRBV7-9	TRBJ2-4	-	-	CASSLAGTRNIQYF	TGTGCCAGCAGCTTAGCAGGGACACGAAACATTCAGTACTTC
TRBV5-1	TRBJ2-3	TRBD1	-	CASTPYGQGTTDTQYF	TGCGCCAGCACCCCCTACGGACAGGGAACCACAGATACGCAGTATTTT
TRBV29-1	TRBJ2-3	TRBD2	-	CSVGLAGGTGWTDTQYF	TGCAGCGTTGGCCTAGCGGGAGGGACAGGGTGGACAGATACGCAGTATTTT